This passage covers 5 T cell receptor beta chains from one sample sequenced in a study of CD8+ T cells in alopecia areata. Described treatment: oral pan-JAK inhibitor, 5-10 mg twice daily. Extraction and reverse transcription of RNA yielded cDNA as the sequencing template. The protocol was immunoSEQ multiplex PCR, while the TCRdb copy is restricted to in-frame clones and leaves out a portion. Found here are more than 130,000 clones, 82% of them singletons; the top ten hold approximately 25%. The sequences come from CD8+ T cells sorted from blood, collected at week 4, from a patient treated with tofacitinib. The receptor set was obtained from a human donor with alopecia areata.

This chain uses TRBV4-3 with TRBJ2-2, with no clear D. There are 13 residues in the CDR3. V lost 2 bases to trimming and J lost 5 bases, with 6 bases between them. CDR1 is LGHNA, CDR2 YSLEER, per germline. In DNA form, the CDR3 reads TGCGCCAGCAGCCAAACAAAGACCGGGGAGCTGTTTTTT. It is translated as CASSQTKTGELFF.

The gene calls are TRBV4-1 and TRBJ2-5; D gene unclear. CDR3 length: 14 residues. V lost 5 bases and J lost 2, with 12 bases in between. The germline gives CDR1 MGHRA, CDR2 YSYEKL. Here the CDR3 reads CASSSLSEQETQYF. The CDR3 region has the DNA TGCGCCAGCAGCTCCTTGTCTGAGCAAGAGACCCAGTACTTC.

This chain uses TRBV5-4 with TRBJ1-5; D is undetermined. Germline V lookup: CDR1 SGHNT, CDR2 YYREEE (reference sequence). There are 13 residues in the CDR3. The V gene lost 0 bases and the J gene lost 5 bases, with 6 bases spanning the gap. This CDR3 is CASSLGLDQPQHF. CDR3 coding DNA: TGTGCCAGCAGCTTGGGGTTAGATCAGCCCCAGCATTTT.

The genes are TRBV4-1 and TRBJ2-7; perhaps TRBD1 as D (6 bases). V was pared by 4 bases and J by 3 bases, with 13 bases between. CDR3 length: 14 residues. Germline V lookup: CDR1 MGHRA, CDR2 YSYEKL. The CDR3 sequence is CASSLAGAGYEQYF. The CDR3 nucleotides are TGCGCCAGCAGCCTCGCAGGGGCGGGCTACGAGCAGTACTTC.

The CDR3 loop is CASSFRTSGATDTQYF. The DNA for the CDR3 is TGTGCCAGCAGCTTCCGGACTAGCGGGGCCACAGATACGCAGTATTTT. The V call is TRBV7-2, the J call TRBJ2-3; 12 bases line up with TRBD2. This CDR3 has 16 amino acids. Germline V lookup: CDR1 SGHTA, CDR2 FQGNSA. J was trimmed by 2 bases and V by 3 bases; bases with no gene match: 3. Supplemented by reference TRBV7-2 and TRBJ2-3, the full variable domain reads GAGVSQSPSNKVTEKGKDVELRCDPISGHTALYWYRQSLGQGLEFLIYFQGNSAPDKSGLPSDRFSAERTGGSVSTLTIQRTQQEDSAVYLCASSFRTSGATDTQYFGPGTRLTVL.